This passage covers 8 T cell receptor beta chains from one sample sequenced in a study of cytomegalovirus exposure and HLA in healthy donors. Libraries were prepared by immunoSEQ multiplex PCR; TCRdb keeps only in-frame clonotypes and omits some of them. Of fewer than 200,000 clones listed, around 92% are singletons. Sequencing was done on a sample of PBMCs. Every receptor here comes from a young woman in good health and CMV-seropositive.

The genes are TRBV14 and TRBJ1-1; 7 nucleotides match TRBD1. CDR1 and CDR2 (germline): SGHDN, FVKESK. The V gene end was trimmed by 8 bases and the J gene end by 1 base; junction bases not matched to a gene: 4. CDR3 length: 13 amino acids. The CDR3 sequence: CASAQGGNTEAFF. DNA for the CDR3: TGTGCCAGCGCTCAGGGGGGGAACACTGAAGCTTTCTTT. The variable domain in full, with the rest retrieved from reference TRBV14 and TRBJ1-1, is EAGVTQFPSHSVIEKGQTVTLRCDPISGHDNLYWYRRVMGKEIKFLLHFVKESKQDESGMPNNRFLAERTGGTYSTLKVQPAELEDSGVYFCASAQGGNTEAFFGQGTRLTVV.

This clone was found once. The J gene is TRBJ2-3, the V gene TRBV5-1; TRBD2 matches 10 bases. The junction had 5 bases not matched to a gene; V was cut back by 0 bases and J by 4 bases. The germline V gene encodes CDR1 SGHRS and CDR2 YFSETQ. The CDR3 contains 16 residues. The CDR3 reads CASSLVLAGVSDTQYF. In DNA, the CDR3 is TGCGCCAGCAGCTTGGTGCTAGCGGGAGTGTCAGATACGCAGTATTTT.

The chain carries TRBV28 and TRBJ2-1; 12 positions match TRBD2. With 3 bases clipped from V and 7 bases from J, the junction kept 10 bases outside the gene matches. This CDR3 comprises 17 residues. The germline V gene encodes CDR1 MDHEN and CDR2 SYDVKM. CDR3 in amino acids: CASSFGLTSGSGNEQFF. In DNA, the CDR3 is TGTGCCAGCAGTTTTGGTTTGACTAGCGGGAGTGGAAATGAGCAGTTCTTC.

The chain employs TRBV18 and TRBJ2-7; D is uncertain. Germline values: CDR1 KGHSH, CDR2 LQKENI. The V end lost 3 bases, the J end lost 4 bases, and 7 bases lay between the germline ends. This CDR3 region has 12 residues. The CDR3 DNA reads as TGTGCCAGCTCACCTGCGCGGTACGAGCAGTACTTC. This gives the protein CASSPARYEQYF.

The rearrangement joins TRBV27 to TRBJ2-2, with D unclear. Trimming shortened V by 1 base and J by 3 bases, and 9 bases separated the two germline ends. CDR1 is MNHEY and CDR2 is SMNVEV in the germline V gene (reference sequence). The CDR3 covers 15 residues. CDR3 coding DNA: TGTGCCAGCAGTTTATATAACTACGACACCGGGGAGCTGTTTTTT. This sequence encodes CASSLYNYDTGELFF.

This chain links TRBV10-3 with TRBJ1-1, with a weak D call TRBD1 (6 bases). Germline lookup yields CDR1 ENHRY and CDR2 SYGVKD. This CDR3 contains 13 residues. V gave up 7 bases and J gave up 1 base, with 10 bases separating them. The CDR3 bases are TGTGCCATCACAGGGGTCAAGAACACTGAAGCTTTCTTT. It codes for CAITGVKNTEAFF.

CDR3 in DNA: TGCGCCAGCAGCCAAGATATGGCGTCCTCAGGTCAGCCCCAGCATTTT. It yields the protein CASSQDMASSGQPQHF. The rearrangement links TRBV4-3 to TRBJ1-5; D gene uncertain. The CDR3 has 16 residues. Germline CDR1 is LGHNA and CDR2 is YSLEER. Deletions cut 0 bases from V and 6 bases from J, with 15 bases between.

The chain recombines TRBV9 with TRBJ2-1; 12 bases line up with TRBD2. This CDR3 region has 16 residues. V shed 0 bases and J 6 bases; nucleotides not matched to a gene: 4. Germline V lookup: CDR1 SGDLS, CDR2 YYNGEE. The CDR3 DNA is TGTGCCAGCAGCGTAGTAGGGACTAGCGGGCTCAATGAGCAGTTCTTC. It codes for CASSVVGTSGLNEQFF.